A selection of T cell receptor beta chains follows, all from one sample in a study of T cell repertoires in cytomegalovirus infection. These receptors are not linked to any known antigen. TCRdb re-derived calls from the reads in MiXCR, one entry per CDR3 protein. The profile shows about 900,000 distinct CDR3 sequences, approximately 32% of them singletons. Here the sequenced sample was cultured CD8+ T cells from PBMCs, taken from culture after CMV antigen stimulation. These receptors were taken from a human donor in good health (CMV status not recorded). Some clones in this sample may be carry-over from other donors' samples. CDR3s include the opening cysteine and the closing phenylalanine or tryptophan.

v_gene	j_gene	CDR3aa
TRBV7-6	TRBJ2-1	CASSLVVAGEMNEQFF
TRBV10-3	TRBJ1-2	CAIRTVYGYTF
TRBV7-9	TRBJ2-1	CASSLASDEQFF
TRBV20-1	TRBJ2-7	CSASEGFNDYEQYF
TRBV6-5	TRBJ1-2	CASSYIYSTMSGYTF
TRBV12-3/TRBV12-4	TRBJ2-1	CASSSRTSGGPSYNEQFF
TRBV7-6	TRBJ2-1	CASSQQTGDEQFF
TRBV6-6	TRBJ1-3	CASMDRGLLGGYSGNTIYF
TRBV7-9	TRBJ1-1	CASSSLGQGLNTEAFF
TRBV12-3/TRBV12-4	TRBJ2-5	CASRDSNQETQYF
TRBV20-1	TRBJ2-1	CSARDGLTQGGEEQFF
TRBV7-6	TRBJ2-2	CASSTGGTQELFF
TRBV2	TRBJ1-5	CASSAGGLQPQHF
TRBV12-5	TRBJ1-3	CASAIEWSGNTIYF
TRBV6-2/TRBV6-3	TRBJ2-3	CASSYIRTRPSSTDTQYF
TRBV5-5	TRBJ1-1	CASSLGPGTMNTEAFF
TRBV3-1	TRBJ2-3	CASSHPGLATDTQYF
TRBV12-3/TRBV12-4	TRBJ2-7	CASSFGGNEQYF
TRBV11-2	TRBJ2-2	CASSLSLAGGLNTGELFF
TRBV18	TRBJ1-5	CASSPEKTGSNQPQHF
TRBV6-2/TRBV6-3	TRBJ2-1	CACSRGGPSYNEQFF
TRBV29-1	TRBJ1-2	CSVEKVRTAAYTF
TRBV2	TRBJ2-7	CVSVQGQSYEQYF
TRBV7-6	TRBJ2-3	CASSLSQGRDTQYF
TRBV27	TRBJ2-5	CASSGNRTQYF
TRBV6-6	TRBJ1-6	CASSYPGQGARNSPLHF
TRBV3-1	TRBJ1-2	CASSQGAGGDYGYTF
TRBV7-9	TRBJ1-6	CASSSGGQAVNSPLHF
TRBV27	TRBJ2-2	CASSYGTGESGELFF
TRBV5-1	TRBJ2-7	CASSLMLGPVHSSYEQYF
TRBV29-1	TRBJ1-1	CAGQNTEAFF
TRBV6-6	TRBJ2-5	CATWVRGAMGETQYF
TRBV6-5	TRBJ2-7	CAGSYSSRWYF
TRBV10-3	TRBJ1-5	CAISDLDGGRGQPQHF
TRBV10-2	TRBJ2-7	CASKRDSPISYEQYF
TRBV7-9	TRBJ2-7	CASSRPRPPYEQYF
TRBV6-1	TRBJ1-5	CASSELWGQGASATDQPQHF
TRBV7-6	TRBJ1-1	CASSLIGEAFF
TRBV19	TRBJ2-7	CASSILHSYEQYF
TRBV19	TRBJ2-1	CASSIDGVTYNEQFF
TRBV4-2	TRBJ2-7	CASSRGTGEPYEQYF
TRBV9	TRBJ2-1	CASSVSLAGGGREQFF
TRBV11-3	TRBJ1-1	CASSLVPGSNTEAFF
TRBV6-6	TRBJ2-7	CASWTGYAYEQYF
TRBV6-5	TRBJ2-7	CASSYWGQGSEQYF
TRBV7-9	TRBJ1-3	CASSWDRVSSGNTIYF
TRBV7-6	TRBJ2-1	CASSGDREDEQFF
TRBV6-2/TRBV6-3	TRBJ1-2	CASSYSTSSAQNYGYTF
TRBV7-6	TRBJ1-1	CASSPLTDMNTEAFF
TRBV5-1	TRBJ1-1	CASSLGWGEEMNTEAFF
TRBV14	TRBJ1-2	CASSQDLWGTNYGYTF
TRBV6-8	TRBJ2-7	CASRVNRERHEQYF
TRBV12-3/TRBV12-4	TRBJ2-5	CASRTLRETQYF
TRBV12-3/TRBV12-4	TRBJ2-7	CASSPRDRVRYEQYF
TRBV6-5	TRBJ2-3	CASSYGSPGGRVGTDTQYF
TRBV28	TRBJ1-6	CASSLGYNSPLHF
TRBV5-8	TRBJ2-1	CASGPPTSGGGSYNEQFF
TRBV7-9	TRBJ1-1	CASTPGRTEAFF
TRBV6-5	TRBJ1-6	CAVRGGGTLHF
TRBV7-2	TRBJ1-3	CASSPGAGTGNTIYF